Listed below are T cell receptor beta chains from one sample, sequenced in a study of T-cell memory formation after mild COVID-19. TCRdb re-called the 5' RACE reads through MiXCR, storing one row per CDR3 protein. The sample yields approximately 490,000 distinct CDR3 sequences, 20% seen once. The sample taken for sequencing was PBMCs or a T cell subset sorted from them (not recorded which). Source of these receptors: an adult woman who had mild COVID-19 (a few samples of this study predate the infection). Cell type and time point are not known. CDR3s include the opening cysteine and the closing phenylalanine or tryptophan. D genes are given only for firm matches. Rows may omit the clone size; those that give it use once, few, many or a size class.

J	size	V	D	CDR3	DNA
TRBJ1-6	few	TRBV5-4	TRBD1	CASSLNPGQLHF	TGTGCCAGCAGCCTGAATCCGGGACAGCTCCACTTT
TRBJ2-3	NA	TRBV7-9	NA	CASSLRAPSTDTQYF	TGTGCCAGCAGCTTACGGGCCCCCAGCACAGATACGCAGTATTTT
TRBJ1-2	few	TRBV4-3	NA	CASSQTTVSYGYTF	TGCGCCAGCAGCCAAACGACGGTCTCCTATGGCTACACCTTC
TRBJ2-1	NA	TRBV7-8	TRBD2	CASSLLSGGAGNEQFF	TGTGCCAGCAGCTTACTTAGCGGGGGGGCCGGGAATGAGCAGTTCTTC
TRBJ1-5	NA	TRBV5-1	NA	CASSLAPGGGPSNQPQHF	TGCGCCAGCAGCTTGGCGCCGGGTGGGGGCCCTAGCAATCAGCCCCAGCATTTT
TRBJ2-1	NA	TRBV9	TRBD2	CASSPLAALYNEQFF	TGTGCCAGCAGCCCCCTAGCGGCACTCTACAATGAGCAGTTCTTC
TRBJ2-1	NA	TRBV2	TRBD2	CASRPLAGDYNEQFF	TGTGCCAGCAGACCACTAGCGGGAGACTACAATGAGCAGTTCTTC
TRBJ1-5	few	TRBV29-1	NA	CSAVEGYSNQPQHF	TGCAGCGCCGTTGAGGGTTATAGCAATCAGCCCCAGCATTTT
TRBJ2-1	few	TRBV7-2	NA	CASSFHLAPSSYNEQFF	TGTGCCAGCAGCTTTCATTTGGCGCCGAGCTCCTACAATGAGCAGTTCTTC
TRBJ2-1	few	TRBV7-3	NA	CASSLLEESEQFF	TGTGCCAGCAGCTTACTCGAAGAGAGTGAGCAGTTCTTC
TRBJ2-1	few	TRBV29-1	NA	CSVELAMSSYNEQFF	TGCAGCGTTGAGCTAGCGATGAGCTCCTACAATGAGCAGTTCTTC
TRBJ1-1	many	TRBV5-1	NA	CASSLSTVLNTEAFF	TGCGCCAGCAGCTTGTCGACAGTCCTGAACACTGAAGCTTTCTTT
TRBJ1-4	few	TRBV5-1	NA	CASSLDFQGGEKLFF	TGCGCCAGCAGCTTGGATTTCCAGGGTGGAGAAAAACTGTTTTTT
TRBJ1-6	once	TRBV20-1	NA	CSARIPGGYNSPLHF	TGCAGTGCTAGAATTCCTGGGGGTTATAATTCACCCCTCCACTTT
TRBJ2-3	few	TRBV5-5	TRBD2	CASRLAGGYTDTQYF	TGTGCCAGTAGACTAGCGGGAGGGTACACAGATACGCAGTATTTT
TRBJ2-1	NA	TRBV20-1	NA	CSARAGRTAGEQFF	TGCAGTGCTAGAGCGGGACGGACCGCTGGTGAGCAGTTCTTC
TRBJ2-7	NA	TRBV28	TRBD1	CASRPPGTGGYEQYF	TGTGCCAGCAGGCCTCCCGGGACAGGGGGTTACGAGCAGTACTTC
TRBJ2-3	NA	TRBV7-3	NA	CASSQVRGIGEDTQYF	TGTGCCAGCAGCCAAGTACGGGGTATTGGGGAAGATACGCAGTATTTT
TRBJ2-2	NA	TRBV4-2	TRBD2	CASSQDLLAGTGELFF	TGTGCCAGCAGCCAAGATTTACTAGCGGGAACCGGGGAGCTGTTTTTT
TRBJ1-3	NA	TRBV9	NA	CASSVTGLSGNTIYF	TGTGCCAGCAGCGTCACAGGCCTCTCTGGAAACACCATATATTTT
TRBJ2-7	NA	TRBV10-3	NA	CAISDPRDAYEQYF	TGTGCCATCAGTGATCCGCGGGACGCCTACGAGCAGTACTTC
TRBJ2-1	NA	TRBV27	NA	CASSLARGRNEQFF	TGTGCCAGCAGTTTGGCGAGGGGAAGAAATGAGCAGTTCTTC
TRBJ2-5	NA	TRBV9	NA	CASSVGGRKETQYF	TGTGCCAGCAGCGTGGGAGGACGTAAAGAGACCCAGTACTTC
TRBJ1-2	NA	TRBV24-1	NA	CATSDPDSHYGYTF	TGTGCCACCAGTGATCCGGACAGCCACTATGGCTACACCTTC
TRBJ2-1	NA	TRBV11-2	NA	CASSNIRGGSRNEQFF	TGTGCCAGCAGCAACATTAGGGGCGGTTCTCGCAATGAGCAGTTCTTC
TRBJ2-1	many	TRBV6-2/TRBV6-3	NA	CASGLAEYNEQFF	TGTGCCAGCGGCTTAGCGGAGTACAATGAGCAGTTCTTC
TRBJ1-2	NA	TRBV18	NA	CASSPSWGYGYTF	TGTGCCAGCTCCCCGTCCTGGGGCTATGGCTACACCTTC
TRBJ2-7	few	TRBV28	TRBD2	CASRRLAVSSYEQYF	TGTGCCAGCAGAAGACTAGCGGTGAGCTCCTACGAGCAGTACTTC
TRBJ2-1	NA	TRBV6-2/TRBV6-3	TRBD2	CASSKLPSGRRATGNEQFF	TGTGCCAGCAGTAAGCTTCCTAGCGGGAGGAGGGCTACTGGGAATGAGCAGTTCTTC
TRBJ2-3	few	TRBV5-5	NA	CASSFGLLGTDTQYF	TGTGCCAGCAGCTTTGGACTACTGGGGACAGATACGCAGTATTTT
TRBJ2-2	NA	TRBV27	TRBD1	CASSRYGTGWDTGELFF	TGTGCCAGCAGCCGTTACGGGACAGGGTGGGACACCGGGGAGCTGTTTTTT
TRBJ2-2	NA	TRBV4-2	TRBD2	CASTSGTNTGELFF	TGTGCCAGCACCAGCGGGACGAACACCGGGGAGCTGTTTTTT
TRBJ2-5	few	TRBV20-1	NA	CSASTVGETQYF	TGCAGTGCTAGTACTGTAGGAGAGACCCAGTACTTC
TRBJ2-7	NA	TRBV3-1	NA	CASGRGRIHYEQYF	TGTGCCAGCGGGCGAGGCAGGATACACTACGAGCAGTACTTC
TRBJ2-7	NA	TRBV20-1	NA	CSASPVGRISYEQYF	TGCAGTGCTAGCCCCGTGGGCAGGATCTCCTACGAGCAGTACTTC
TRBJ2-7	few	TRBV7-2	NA	CASSLGAGARVSYEQYF	TGTGCCAGCAGCTTAGGTGCAGGGGCGAGAGTATCCTACGAGCAGTACTTC
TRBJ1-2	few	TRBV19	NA	CASSISSTNYGYTF	TGTGCCAGTAGTATATCCAGTACTAACTATGGCTACACCTTC
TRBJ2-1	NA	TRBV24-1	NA	CATSLDSAGYNEQFF	TGTGCCACCAGTTTAGACTCTGCGGGCTACAATGAGCAGTTCTTC
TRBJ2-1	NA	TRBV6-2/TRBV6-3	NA	CASSDYRGNLYNEQFF	TGTGCCAGCAGCGACTATAGGGGGAACCTCTACAATGAGCAGTTCTTC
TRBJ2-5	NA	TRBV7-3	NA	CASSLPDSMGTQYF	TGTGCCAGCAGCTTACCCGACAGCATGGGGACCCAGTACTTC
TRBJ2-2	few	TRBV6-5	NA	CASSYWGALTGELFF	TGTGCCAGCAGTTACTGGGGGGCCCTCACCGGGGAGCTGTTTTTT
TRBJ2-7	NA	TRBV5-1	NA	CASRILAGTSYEQYF	TGCGCCAGCAGGATACTCGCGGGGACGTCCTACGAGCAGTACTTC
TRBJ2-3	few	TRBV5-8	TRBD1	CASTPGQTLDTQYF	TGTGCCAGCACCCCGGGACAGACATTAGATACGCAGTATTTT
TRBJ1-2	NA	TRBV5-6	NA	CASTWGGDGYTF	TGTGCCAGCACCTGGGGCGGCGATGGCTACACCTTC
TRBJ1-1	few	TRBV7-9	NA	CASRTTNTEAFF	TGTGCCAGCAGGACAACGAACACTGAAGCTTTCTTT
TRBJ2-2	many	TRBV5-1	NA	CASSLEFSGELFF	TGCGCCAGCAGCTTGGAGTTCAGCGGGGAGCTGTTTTTT
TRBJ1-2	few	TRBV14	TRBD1	CASSPPGTGNIGYTF	TGTGCCAGCAGCCCTCCAGGGACAGGGAATATTGGCTACACCTTC
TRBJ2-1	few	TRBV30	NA	CAWMGLGGGSYEQFF	TGTGCCTGGATGGGCCTGGGAGGGGGGAGCTATGAGCAGTTCTTC
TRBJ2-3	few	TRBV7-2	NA	CASSLGDPTDTQYF	TGTGCCAGCAGCTTAGGGGACCCTACGGATACGCAGTATTTT
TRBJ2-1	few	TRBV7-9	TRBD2	CASSLRTSGENEQFF	TGTGCCAGCAGCTTAAGGACTAGCGGGGAAAATGAGCAGTTCTTC
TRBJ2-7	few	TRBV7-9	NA	CASSSDKSIYEQYF	TGTGCCAGCAGCTCTGACAAAAGCATCTACGAGCAGTACTTC
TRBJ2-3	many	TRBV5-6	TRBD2	CASSLELLAGGRNTQYF	TGTGCCAGCAGCTTAGAACTACTAGCGGGGGGGCGAAATACGCAGTATTTT
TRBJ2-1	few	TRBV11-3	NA	CASSWRNNEQFF	TGTGCCAGCAGCTGGAGAAACAATGAGCAGTTCTTC
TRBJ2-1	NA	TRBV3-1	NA	CASSRNRFDEQFF	TGTGCCAGCAGCCGGAACAGGTTCGATGAGCAGTTCTTC
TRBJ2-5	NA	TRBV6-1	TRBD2	CASSERVAGGGETQYF	TGTGCCAGCAGTGAACGGGTAGCGGGGGGGGGAGAGACCCAGTACTTC
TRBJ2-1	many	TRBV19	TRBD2	CASSIAGGTYNEQFF	TGTGCCAGTAGTATCGCGGGAGGGACCTACAATGAGCAGTTCTTC
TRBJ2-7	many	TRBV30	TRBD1	CAWSPYPGTGNTYEQYF	TGTGCCTGGAGTCCCTACCCCGGGACAGGTAATACCTACGAGCAGTACTTC
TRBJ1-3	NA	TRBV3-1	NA	CASSQDMASSGNTIYF	TGTGCCAGCAGCCAAGACATGGCTTCCTCTGGAAACACCATATATTTT
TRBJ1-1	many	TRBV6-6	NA	CASSPGTYTEAFF	TGTGCCAGCAGTCCCGGGACCTACACTGAAGCTTTCTTT